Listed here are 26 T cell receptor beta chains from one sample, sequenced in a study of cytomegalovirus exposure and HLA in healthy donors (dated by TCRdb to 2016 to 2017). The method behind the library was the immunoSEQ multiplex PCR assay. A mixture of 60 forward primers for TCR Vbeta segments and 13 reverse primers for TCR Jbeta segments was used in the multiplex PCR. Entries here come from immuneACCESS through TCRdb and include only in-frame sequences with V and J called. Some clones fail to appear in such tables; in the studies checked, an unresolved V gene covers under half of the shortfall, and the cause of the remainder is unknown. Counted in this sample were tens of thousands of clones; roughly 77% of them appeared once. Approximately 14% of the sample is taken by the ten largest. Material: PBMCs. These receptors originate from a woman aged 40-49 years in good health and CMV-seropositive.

The CDR3 here is CASSIARGGGNQPQHF. The CDR3, as DNA: TGTGCCAGTAGTATAGCAAGGGGCGGAGGCAATCAGCCCCAGCATTTT. The chain is built from TRBV19 and TRBJ1-5, with D perhaps TRBD1 (5 bases). The CDR3 runs 16 residues. The germline CDR1 and CDR2 sequences are LNHDA and SQIVND (reference sequence). Trimming pared 1 base from V and 2 bases from J, leaving 12 bases between.

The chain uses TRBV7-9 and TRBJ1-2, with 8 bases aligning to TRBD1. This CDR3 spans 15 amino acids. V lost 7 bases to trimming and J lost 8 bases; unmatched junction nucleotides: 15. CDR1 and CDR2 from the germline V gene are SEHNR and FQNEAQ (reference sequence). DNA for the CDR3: TGTGCCAGCACCCGTGGGGGCAGGGGGCTCGCCGGCTACACCTTC. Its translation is CASTRGGRGLAGYTF.

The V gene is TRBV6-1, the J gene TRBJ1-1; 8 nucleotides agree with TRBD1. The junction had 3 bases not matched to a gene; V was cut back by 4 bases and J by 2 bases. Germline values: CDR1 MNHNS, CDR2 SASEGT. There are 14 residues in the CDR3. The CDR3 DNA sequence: TGTGCCAGCAGTGGACAGGGGCGCAACACTGAAGCTTTCTTT. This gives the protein CASSGQGRNTEAFF.

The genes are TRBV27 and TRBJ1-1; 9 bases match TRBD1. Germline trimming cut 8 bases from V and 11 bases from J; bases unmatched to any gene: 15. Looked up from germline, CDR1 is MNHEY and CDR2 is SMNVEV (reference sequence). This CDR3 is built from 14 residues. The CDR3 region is CASHGGQGGFEAFF. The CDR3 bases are TGTGCCAGCCATGGGGGACAGGGCGGTTTTGAGGCTTTCTTT.

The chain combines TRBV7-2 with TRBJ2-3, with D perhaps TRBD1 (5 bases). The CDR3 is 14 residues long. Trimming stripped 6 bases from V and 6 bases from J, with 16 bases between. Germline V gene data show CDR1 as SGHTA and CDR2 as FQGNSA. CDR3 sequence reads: CASRAQPKGDTQYF. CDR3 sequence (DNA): TGTGCCAGCAGGGCACAACCCAAGGGGGATACGCAGTATTTT.

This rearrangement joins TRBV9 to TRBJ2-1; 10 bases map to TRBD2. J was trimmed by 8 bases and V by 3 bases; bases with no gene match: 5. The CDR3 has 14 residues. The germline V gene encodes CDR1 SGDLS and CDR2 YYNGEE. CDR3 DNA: TGTGCCAGCAGCGGGAGCGGGGGGGCCGATGAGCAGTTCTTC. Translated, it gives CASSGSGGADEQFF.

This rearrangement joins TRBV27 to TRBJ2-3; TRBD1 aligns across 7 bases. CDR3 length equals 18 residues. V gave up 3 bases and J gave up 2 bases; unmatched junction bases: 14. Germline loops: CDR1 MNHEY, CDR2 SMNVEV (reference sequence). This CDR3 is CASSFFQFATGITDTQYF. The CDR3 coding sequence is TGTGCCAGCAGTTTTTTCCAGTTTGCGACAGGGATCACAGATACGCAGTATTTT.

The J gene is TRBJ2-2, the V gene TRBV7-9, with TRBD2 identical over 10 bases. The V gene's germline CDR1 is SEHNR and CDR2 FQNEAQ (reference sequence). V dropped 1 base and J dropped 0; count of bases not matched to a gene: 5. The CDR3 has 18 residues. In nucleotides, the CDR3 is TGTGCCAGCAGCTTAGAAGGTAGCGGGAGGCCGAACACCGGGGAGCTGTTTTTT. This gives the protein CASSLEGSGRPNTGELFF.

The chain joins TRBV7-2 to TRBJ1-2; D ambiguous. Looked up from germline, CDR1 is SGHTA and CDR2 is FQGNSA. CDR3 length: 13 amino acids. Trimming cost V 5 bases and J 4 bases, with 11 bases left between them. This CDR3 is CASSETALYGYTF. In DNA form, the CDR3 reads TGTGCCAGCAGCGAAACAGCCCTCTATGGCTACACCTTC.

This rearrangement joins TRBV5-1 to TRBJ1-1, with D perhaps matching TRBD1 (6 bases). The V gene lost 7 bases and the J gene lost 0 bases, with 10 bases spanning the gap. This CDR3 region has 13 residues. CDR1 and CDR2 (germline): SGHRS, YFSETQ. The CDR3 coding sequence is TGCGCCAGCGGCGGACAGATGAACACTGAAGCTTTCTTT. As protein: CASGGQMNTEAFF.

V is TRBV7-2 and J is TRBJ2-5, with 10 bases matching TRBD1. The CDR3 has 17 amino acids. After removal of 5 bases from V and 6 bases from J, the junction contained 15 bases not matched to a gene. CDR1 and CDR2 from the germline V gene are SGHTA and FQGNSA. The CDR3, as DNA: TGTGCCAGCAGCGCATCCGGGACAGGGGAGAAGAGAAAGACCCAGTACTTC. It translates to CASSASGTGEKRKTQYF.

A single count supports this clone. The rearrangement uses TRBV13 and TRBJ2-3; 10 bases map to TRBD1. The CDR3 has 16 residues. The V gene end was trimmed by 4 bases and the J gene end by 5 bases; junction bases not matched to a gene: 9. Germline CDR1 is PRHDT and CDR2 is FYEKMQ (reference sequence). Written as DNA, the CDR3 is TGTGCCAGCAGCTCTACCGGGACAGGGGAGGGAGATACGCAGTATTTT. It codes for CASSSTGTGEGDTQYF.

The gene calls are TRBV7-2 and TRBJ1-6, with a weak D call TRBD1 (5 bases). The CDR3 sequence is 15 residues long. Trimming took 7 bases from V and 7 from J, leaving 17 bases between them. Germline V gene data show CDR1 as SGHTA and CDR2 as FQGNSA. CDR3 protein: CASNLFGQVNSPLHF. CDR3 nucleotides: TGTGCCAGCAATCTATTCGGACAAGTCAATTCACCCCTCCACTTT.

The CDR3 loop is CASSPAAPRGINEQFF. As DNA, the CDR3 is TGTGCCAGCAGCCCAGCGGCTCCCCGGGGGATCAATGAGCAGTTCTTC. The chain recombines TRBV7-6 with TRBJ2-1; D might be TRBD2 (6 bases). V shed 5 bases and J shed 6 bases, with 20 bases lying between them. The length of the CDR3 is 16 residues. CDR1 SGHVS and CDR2 FNYEAQ come from the germline V gene.

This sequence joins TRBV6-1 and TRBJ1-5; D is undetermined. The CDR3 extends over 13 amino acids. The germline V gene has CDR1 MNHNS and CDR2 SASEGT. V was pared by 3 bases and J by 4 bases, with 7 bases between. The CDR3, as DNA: TGTGCCAGCAGTGAGAGGGAGAATCAGCCCCAGCATTTT. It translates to CASSERENQPQHF.

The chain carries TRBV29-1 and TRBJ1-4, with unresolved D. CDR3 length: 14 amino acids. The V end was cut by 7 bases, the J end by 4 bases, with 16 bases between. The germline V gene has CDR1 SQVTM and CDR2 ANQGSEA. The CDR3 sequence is CSAGPGESNEKLFF. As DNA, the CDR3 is TGCAGCGCCGGGCCCGGGGAGAGTAATGAAAAACTGTTTTTT.

For the CDR3, the DNA is TGCGCCAGCAGCCAAGATGGGGGGGGTGAGACCCAGTACTTC. This gives the protein CASSQDGGGETQYF. The rearrangement links TRBV4-1 to TRBJ2-5; 7 bases are shared with TRBD2. The CDR3 extends over 14 amino acids. J lost 5 bases, V lost 0 bases, and 3 bases had no gene match. Germline V gene sequence: CDR1 MGHRA, CDR2 YSYEKL.

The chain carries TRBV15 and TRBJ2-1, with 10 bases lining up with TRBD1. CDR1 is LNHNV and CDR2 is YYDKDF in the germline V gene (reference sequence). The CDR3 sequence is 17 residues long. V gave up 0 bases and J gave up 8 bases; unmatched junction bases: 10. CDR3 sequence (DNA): TGTGCCACCAGCAGAGATACCCGGACAGGGGGTCGCGATGAGCAGTTCTTC. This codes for CATSRDTRTGGRDEQFF.

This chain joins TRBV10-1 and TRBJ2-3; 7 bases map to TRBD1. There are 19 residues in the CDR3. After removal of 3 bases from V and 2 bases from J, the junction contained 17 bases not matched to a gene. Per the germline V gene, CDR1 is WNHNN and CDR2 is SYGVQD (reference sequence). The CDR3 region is CASSDNRGPQGTHTDTQYF. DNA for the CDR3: TGCGCCAGCAGTGATAACAGGGGTCCCCAAGGGACACACACAGATACGCAGTATTTT.

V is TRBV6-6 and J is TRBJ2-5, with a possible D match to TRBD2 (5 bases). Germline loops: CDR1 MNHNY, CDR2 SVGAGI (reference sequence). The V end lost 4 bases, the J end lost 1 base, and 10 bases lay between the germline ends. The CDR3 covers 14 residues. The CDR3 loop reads CASSSGSGQETQYF. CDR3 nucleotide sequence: TGTGCCAGCAGTTCCGGAAGCGGCCAAGAGACCCAGTACTTC.

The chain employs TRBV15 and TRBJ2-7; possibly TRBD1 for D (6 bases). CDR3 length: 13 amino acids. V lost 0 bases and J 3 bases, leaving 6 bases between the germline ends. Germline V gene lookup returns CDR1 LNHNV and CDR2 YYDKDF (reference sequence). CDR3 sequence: CATSREQGYEQYF. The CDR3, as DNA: TGTGCCACCAGCAGAGAACAGGGCTACGAGCAGTACTTC.

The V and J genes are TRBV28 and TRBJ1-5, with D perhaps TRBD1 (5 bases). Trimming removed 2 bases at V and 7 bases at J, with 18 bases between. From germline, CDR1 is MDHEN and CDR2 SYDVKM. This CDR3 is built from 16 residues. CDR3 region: CASSLTSGNMYQPQHF. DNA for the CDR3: TGTGCCAGCAGTTTAACGTCAGGGAACATGTACCAGCCCCAGCATTTT.

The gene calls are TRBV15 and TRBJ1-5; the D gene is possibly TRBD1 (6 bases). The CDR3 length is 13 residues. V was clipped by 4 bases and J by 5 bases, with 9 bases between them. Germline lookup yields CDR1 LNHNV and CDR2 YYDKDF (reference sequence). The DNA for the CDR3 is TGTGCCACCAGCATGGGACACCATCAGCCCCAGCATTTT. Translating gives CATSMGHHQPQHF.

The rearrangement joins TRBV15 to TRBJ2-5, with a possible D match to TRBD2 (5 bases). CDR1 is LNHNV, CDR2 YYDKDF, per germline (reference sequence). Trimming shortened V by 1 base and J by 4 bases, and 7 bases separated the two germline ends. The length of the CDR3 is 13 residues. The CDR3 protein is CATSRVEGETQYF. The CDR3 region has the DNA TGTGCCACCAGCAGAGTCGAGGGAGAGACCCAGTACTTC. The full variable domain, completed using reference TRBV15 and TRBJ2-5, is DAMVIQNPRYQVTQFGKPVTLSCSQTLNHNVMYWYQQKSSQAPKLLFHYYDKDFNNEADTPDNFQSRRPNTSFCFLDIRSPGLGDTAMYLCATSRVEGETQYFGPGTRLLVL.

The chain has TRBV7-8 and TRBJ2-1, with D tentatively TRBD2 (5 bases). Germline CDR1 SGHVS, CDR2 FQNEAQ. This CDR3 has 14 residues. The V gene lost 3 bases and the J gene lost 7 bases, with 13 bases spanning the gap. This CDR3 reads CASSLREGQNEQFF. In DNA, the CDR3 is TGTGCCAGCAGCTTGAGAGAGGGCCAGAATGAGCAGTTCTTC.

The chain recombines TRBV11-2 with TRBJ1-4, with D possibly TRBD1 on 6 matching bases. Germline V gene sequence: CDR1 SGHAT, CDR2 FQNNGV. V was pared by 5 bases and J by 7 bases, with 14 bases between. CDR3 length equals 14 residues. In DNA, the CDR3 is TGTGCCAGCAGCCCTGACAGGTTCAGTGAAAAACTGTTTTTT. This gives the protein CASSPDRFSEKLFF. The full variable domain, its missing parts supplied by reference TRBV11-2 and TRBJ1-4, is EAGVAQSPRYKIIEKRQSVAFWCNPISGHATLYWYQQILGQGPKLLIQFQNNGVVDDSQLPKDRFSAERLKGVDSTLKIQPAKLEDSAVYLCASSPDRFSEKLFFGSGTQLSVL.